The clone carrying this T cell receptor (beta chain) was observed a handful of times. Its antigen is unidentified. Sorting with CD45RO/CCR7/CD25/CD127/CD95/CD27 yielded naive, central memory, regulatory and stem-like memory CD4+ cells. These data originate in a study of beta chain features in type 1 diabetes. Study-wide findings and caveats: Within each of all four CD4+ subsets, Type 1 diabetes patients had TCRB CDR3s that were moderately but significantly shorter. For patients, the naive, central memory and Treg TCRB repertoires appeared more alike than for healthy donors.

Sequenced material consisted of expressed TCRB transcripts (all of the isolated RNA was reverse transcribed). Clones were read by immunoSEQ multiplex PCR, and TCRdb kept only the in-frame ones, dropping some. Among some 290,000 clones listed, roughly an eighth were seen once. V was shortened by 2 bases and J by 8 bases, with 19 bases between the two germline ends. Germline assignment: CDR1 SGHAT and CDR2 FQNNGV. There are 16 residues in the CDR3. Input material: naive CD4+ T cells from blood. This rearrangement joins TRBV11-2 to TRBJ2-1; a possible D gene is TRBD1 (5 bases). The TCR comes from a man aged 30-40 years with type 1 diabetes. As DNA, the CDR3 is TGTGCCAGCAGCTTAAGGGATCAGGGTGGGTACGATGAGCAGTTCTTC. Protein product: CASSLRDQGGYDEQFF.